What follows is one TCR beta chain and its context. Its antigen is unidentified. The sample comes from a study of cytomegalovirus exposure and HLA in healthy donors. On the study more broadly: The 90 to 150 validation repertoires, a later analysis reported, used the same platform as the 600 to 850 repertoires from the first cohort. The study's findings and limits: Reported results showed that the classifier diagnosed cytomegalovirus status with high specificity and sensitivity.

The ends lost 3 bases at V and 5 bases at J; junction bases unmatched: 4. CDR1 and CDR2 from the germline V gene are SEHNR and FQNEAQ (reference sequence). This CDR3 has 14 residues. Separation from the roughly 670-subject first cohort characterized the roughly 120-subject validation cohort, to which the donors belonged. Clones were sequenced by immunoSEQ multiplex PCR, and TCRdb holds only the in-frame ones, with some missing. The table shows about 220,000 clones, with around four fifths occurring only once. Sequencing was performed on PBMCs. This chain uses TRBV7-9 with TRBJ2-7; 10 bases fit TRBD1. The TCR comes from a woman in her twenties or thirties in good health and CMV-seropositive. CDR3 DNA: TGTGCCAGCAGCTTTCCGGGACAGGGGAACGAGCAGTACTTC. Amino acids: CASSFPGQGNEQYF.